The 25 T cell receptor beta chains below were found in one sample sequenced in a study of cytomegalovirus exposure and HLA in healthy donors. PCR used 60 Vbeta primers and 13 Jbeta primers. Clones were sequenced by immunoSEQ multiplex PCR, and TCRdb holds only the in-frame ones, with some missing. Of fewer than 90,000 clones in the sample, about four fifths were seen once. The sequenced sample was PBMCs. The receptors were sampled from a woman between 40 and 50 years old in good health and CMV-seropositive.

J is TRBJ2-1 and V is TRBV7-2; D unclear. The CDR3 is made up of 16 amino acids. Per germline, CDR1 SGHTA and CDR2 FQGNSA. V lost 1 base and J lost 15, with 25 bases in between. The CDR3 protein is CASSLESPGPNFLRFF. The CDR3 DNA reads TGTGCCAGCAGCTTAGAATCCCCAGGCCCAAACTTCCTCAGGTTCTTC.

This clone was observed a few times. The chain combines TRBV19 with TRBJ1-3; possible D gene TRBD1, 6 bases. V was clipped by 6 bases and J by 0 bases, with 18 bases between them. The CDR3 covers 17 residues. CDR1 is LNHDA and CDR2 is SQIVND in the germline V gene (reference sequence). The chain's CDR3 is CASSGGPHFISGNTIYF. The CDR3 coding sequence is TGTGCCAGTAGCGGGGGGCCCCACTTCATCTCTGGAAACACCATATATTTT.

The V gene is TRBV29-1, the J gene TRBJ2-1, with 8 bases fitting TRBD2. CDR3 length: 15 amino acids. V trimming: 6 bases; J trimming: 0 bases; junction bases outside the gene matches: 7. Germline lookup yields CDR1 SQVTM and CDR2 ANQGSEA. CDR3 bases: TGCAGCGTGCCAGCGGGGGCAAGCTCCTACAATGAGCAGTTCTTC. Its translation: CSVPAGASSYNEQFF.

This rearrangement joins TRBV14 to TRBJ1-2; tentatively, D is TRBD1 (6 bases). Germline V lookup: CDR1 SGHDN, CDR2 FVKESK. This CDR3 is built from 17 residues. Trimming stripped 2 bases from V and 3 bases from J, with 19 bases between. CDR3 in DNA: TGTGCCAGCAGCCAATCGCCCTGGACAGTAGATTACTATGGCTACACCTTC. Translating it yields CASSQSPWTVDYYGYTF.

The rearrangement joins TRBV7-3 to TRBJ1-2, with TRBD1 matching over 7 bases. The V gene end was trimmed by 4 bases and the J gene end by 8 bases; junction bases not matched to a gene: 13. The V gene's germline CDR1 is SGHTA and CDR2 FQGTGA. The length of the CDR3 is 15 residues. This CDR3 reads CASSSEGASYRGYTF. The CDR3 nucleotides are TGTGCCAGCAGCTCCGAGGGGGCCTCTTACCGAGGCTACACCTTC.

The V and J genes are TRBV4-1 and TRBJ2-7; TRBD2 matches at 10 bases. J gave up 3 bases and V 4 bases, and 12 bases lay outside the gene matches. Germline V CDR1 and CDR2: MGHRA, YSYEKL. This CDR3 spans 17 amino acids. This CDR3 is CASSPASTAGGLYEQYF. The CDR3 coding sequence is TGCGCCAGCAGCCCAGCGTCGACAGCGGGGGGGCTCTACGAGCAGTACTTC.

Concerning this clone itself: A read error may produce the germline difference seen at one junction end. V usage is TRBV18 and J usage is TRBJ2-7; no definite D call. The CDR3 has 13 amino acids. Germline V gene sequence: CDR1 KGHSH, CDR2 LQKENI. The chain's CDR3 is CAGSPPVQIEQYF. CDR3 nucleotide sequence: TGTGCCGGCTCACCACCGGTACAGATCGAGCAGTACTTC.

J is TRBJ2-3 and V is TRBV7-8, with a weak D call TRBD2 (5 bases). The CDR3 loop spans 15 amino acids. Trimming removed 5 bases at V and 1 base at J, with 13 bases between. Germline values: CDR1 SGHVS, CDR2 FQNEAQ. Here the CDR3 reads CASSAGLIGTDTQYF. The CDR3 DNA is TGTGCCAGCAGCGCTGGACTCATAGGCACAGATACGCAGTATTTT.

This clone was found a few times. The rearrangement uses TRBV10-3 and TRBJ1-5; D call uncertain. V lost 7 bases, J lost 5 bases, and 12 bases lay in between. Germline V CDR1 and CDR2: ENHRY, SYGVKD. The CDR3 totals 13 residues. The CDR3 here is CAITTEQDQPQHF. The CDR3 region has the DNA TGTGCCATCACTACAGAGCAGGATCAGCCCCAGCATTTT.

The chain combines TRBV6-1 with TRBJ1-5, with 10 bases lining up with TRBD1. The V gene's germline CDR1 is MNHNS and CDR2 SASEGT. The ends lost 6 bases at V and 4 bases at J; junction bases unmatched: 3. The length of the CDR3 is 14 residues. CDR3 bases: TGTGCCAGCAGGGGACAGGGGCTAAATCAGCCCCAGCATTTT. It yields the protein CASRGQGLNQPQHF.

V is TRBV2 and J is TRBJ1-2; 8 bases are shared with TRBD1. The CDR3 contains 14 residues. The junction had 11 bases not matched to a gene; V was cut back by 7 bases and J by 7 bases. Germline V gene sequence: CDR1 SNHLY, CDR2 FYNNEI. CDR3 bases: TGTGCCAGCACTCAAAATGACAGGGGTGCTGGCTACACCTTC. Protein product: CASTQNDRGAGYTF.

The V call is TRBV28, the J call TRBJ2-1, with 9 nucleotides matching TRBD2. This CDR3 spans 17 amino acids. The trim removed 6 bases at V and 5 bases at J, leaving 14 bases unmatched. Germline CDR1 MDHEN, CDR2 SYDVKM. The CDR3 DNA is TGTGCCAGCAGAGGTTTAGGGGCGGGAGGGCCCCACAATGAGCAGTTCTTC. It encodes CASRGLGAGGPHNEQFF.

J is TRBJ2-1 and V is TRBV14, with TRBD2 as a possible D gene (5 bases). The V end was cut by 1 base, the J end by 0 bases, with 13 bases between. Germline CDR1 and CDR2: SGHDN and FVKESK. CDR3 length: 17 residues. The CDR3 nucleotides read TGTGCCAGCAGCCAAGGCGGGTCGGGAATCTCCTACAATGAGCAGTTCTTC. Protein: CASSQGGSGISYNEQFF.

The V call is TRBV7-9, the J call TRBJ1-3; 7 bases are shared with TRBD1. This CDR3 contains 14 residues. V dropped 5 bases and J dropped 6; count of bases not matched to a gene: 7. Germline CDR1 is SEHNR and CDR2 is FQNEAQ (reference sequence). This CDR3 reads CASSHRDRENTIYF. The CDR3 DNA sequence: TGTGCCAGCAGCCATCGGGACAGAGAAAACACCATATATTTT.

To note about this clone: The junction does not match germline at one end; this may be a read error. This chain uses TRBV7-9 with TRBJ2-7; D is undetermined. Germline lookup yields CDR1 SEHNR and CDR2 FQNEAQ (reference sequence). CDR3 length: 12 residues. The CDR3 sequence is CSSSSPYYEQYF. As DNA, the CDR3 is TGTTCCAGCAGCTCCCCTTACTACGAGCAGTACTTC.

The V gene is TRBV5-1, the J gene TRBJ2-7; a possible D gene is TRBD1 (6 bases). The CDR3 runs to 16 residues. CDR1 SGHRS and CDR2 YFSETQ come from the germline V gene. Trimming stripped 1 base from V and 0 bases from J, with 14 bases between. CDR3 sequence: CASSLYGQQSSYEQYF. The CDR3 nucleotides are TGCGCCAGCAGCTTGTACGGACAGCAGAGCTCCTACGAGCAGTACTTC.

This clone has just a few counts. The chain combines TRBV19 with TRBJ1-4, with D perhaps matching TRBD1 (6 bases). V dropped 3 bases and J dropped 0 bases, with 20 bases sitting between them. The germline V gene has CDR1 LNHDA and CDR2 SQIVND (reference sequence). The CDR3 is 19 amino acids. The CDR3 DNA sequence: TGTGCCAGTAGTATGTTTGGGCCAGGGGCATCTTCAACTAATGAAAAACTGTTTTTT. Its translation is CASSMFGPGASSTNEKLFF.

V usage is TRBV7-2 and J usage is TRBJ2-3; no clear D. From germline, CDR1 is SGHTA and CDR2 FQGNSA. This CDR3 has 11 amino acids. Trimming left V 1 base short and J 8 bases short, with 4 bases between. CDR3 DNA sequence: TGTGCCAGCAGCTTAGTCGGTACGCAGTATTTT. Amino acid sequence: CASSLVGTQYF.

The V call is TRBV28, the J call TRBJ2-7; 7 bases agree with TRBD2. CDR1 is MDHEN and CDR2 is SYDVKM in the germline V gene. The CDR3 consists of 14 residues. Trimming at V came to 7 bases and at J to 2 bases, leaving 8 bases not matched to a gene. CDR3 sequence reads: CASTQRDSPYEQYF. CDR3 DNA: TGTGCCAGCACCCAGCGGGACTCCCCCTACGAGCAGTACTTC.

The genes are TRBV7-9 and TRBJ2-7, with TRBD2 identical over 7 bases. Germline-derived CDR1 and CDR2 are SEHNR and FQNEAQ (reference sequence). With 5 bases clipped from V and 3 bases from J, the junction kept 7 bases outside the gene matches. There are 14 residues in the CDR3. DNA of the CDR3: TGTGCCAGCAGCCCTGCGGGGGTCGGCTACGAGCAGTACTTC. Residues: CASSPAGVGYEQYF.

This clone was counted only a few times. The chain is built from TRBV30 and TRBJ1-1; TRBD1 agrees at 7 bases. The CDR3 length is 16 residues. Germline CDR1 reads GTSNPN; CDR2 reads SVGIG (reference sequence). V was pared by 1 base and J by 1 base, with 9 bases of the junction left unmatched. In nucleotides, the CDR3 is TGTGCCTGGAGTGAGGGGGCAGGGAGAGCGAACACTGAAGCTTTCTTT. This codes for CAWSEGAGRANTEAFF.

The V and J genes are TRBV28 and TRBJ2-1; 10 nucleotides agree with TRBD2. V was clipped by 6 bases and J by 7 bases; unmatched bases: 6. Germline V gene data show CDR1 as MDHEN and CDR2 as SYDVKM. This CDR3 comprises 14 residues. The DNA of the CDR3 is TGTGCCAGCAGAACTAGCGGGATCCTTAATGAGCAGTTCTTC. This translates into CASRTSGILNEQFF.

The chain uses TRBV30 and TRBJ2-7; D is unclear. The germline V and J ends were trimmed by 0 bases and 1 base, with 13 bases remaining between them. The CDR3 length is 15 residues. Germline CDR1 and CDR2: GTSNPN and SVGIG (reference sequence). CDR3 DNA sequence: TGTGCCTGGAGTGTACACTCAGGTTATTCCTACGAGCAGTACTTC. Translating gives CAWSVHSGYSYEQYF.

J is TRBJ2-1 and V is TRBV5-1; D gene unclear. This CDR3 spans 14 amino acids. Germline CDR1 is SGHRS and CDR2 is YFSETQ. The germline V and J ends were trimmed by 4 bases and 3 bases, with 11 bases remaining between them. CDR3 sequence (DNA): TGCGCCAGCAGCCCGTCTACCCTCTACAATGAGCAGTTCTTC. Translation gives CASSPSTLYNEQFF.

The chain couples TRBV5-6 to TRBJ2-2; D is possibly TRBD1 (7 bases). Germline values: CDR1 SGHDT, CDR2 YYEEEE. The CDR3 has 16 residues. Trimming cost V 4 bases and J 4 bases, with 17 bases left between them. This chain's CDR3 is CASSGIQGGRTGELFF. The CDR3 DNA reads as TGTGCCAGCAGCGGCATCCAGGGGGGACGCACCGGGGAGCTGTTTTTT.